This T cell receptor beta chain is from a study of cytomegalovirus exposure and HLA in healthy donors. Whole-study findings and limits: Rarity held for most TCR sequences, but there were some public TCRs that occurred in many donors. A previous analysis found most TCR beta V segments productive roughly 87% or roughly 30% of the time.

This clone was found once. Its antigen is not known. J gave up 5 bases and V 0 bases, and 14 bases lay outside the gene matches. This CDR3 region has 18 residues. From germline, CDR1 is SGHKS and CDR2 YYEKEE (reference sequence). The PCR was carried out with 60 Vbeta primers and 13 Jbeta primers. Only in-frame clones appear in the TCRdb table, and some are missing; sequencing was by immunoSEQ multiplex PCR. This repertoire shows about 180,000 clones, around 80% found once; its top ten account for 1.2% to 1.5%. At sampling all donors were nominally healthy, likely with unrecorded immune exposures. The TCR sequence derives from a girl aged 5-17 years in good health and CMV-seropositive. Sample: PBMCs. The chain combines TRBV5-5 with TRBJ2-5, with TRBD1 matching 9 bases. CDR3 residues: CASSLVASGTGRGETQYF. CDR3 bases: TGTGCCAGCAGCTTGGTCGCTTCCGGGACAGGGCGCGGTGAGACCCAGTACTTC.